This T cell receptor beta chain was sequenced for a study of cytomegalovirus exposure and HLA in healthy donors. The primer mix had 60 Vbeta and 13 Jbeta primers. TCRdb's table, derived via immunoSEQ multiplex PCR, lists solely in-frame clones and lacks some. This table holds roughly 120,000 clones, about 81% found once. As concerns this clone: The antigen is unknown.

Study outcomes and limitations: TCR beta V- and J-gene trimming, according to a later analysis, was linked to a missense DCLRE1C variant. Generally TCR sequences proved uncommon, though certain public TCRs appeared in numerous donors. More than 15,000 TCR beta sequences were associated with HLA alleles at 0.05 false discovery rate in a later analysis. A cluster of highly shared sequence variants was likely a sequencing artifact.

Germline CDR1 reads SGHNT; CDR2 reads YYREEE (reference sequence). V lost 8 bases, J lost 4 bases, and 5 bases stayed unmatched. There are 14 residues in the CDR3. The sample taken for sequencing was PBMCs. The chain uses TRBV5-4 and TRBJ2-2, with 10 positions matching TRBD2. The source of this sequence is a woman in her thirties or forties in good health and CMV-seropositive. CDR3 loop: CASRTSGTTGELFF. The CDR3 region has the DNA TGTGCCAGTCGGACTAGCGGAACCACCGGGGAGCTGTTTTTT. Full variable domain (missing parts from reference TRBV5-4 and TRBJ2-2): ETGVTQSPTHLIKTRGQQVTLRCSSQSGHNTVSWYQQALGQGPQFIFQYYREEENGRGNFPPRFSGLQFPNYSSELNVNALELDDSALYLCASRTSGTTGELFFGEGSRLTVL.